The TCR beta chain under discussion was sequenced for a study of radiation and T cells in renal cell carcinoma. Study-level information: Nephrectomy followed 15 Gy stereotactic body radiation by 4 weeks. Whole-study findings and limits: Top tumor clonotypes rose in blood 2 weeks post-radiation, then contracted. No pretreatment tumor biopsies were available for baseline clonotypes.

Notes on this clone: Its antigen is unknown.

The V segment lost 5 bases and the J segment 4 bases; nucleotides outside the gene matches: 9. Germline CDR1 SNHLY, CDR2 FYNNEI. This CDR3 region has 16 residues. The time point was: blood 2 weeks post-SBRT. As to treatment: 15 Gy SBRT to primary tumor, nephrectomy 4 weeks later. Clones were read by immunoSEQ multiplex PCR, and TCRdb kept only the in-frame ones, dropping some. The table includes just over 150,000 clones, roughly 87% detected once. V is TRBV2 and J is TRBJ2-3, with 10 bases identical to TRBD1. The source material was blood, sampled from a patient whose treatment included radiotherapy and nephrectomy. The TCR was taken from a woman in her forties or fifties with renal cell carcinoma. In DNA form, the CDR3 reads TGTGCCAGCAGTCTGTGGGACAGGGGCGTTGCAGATACGCAGTATTTT. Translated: CASSLWDRGVADTQYF.